Each of the 4 T cell receptor beta chains below was sequenced from the same sample in a study of T cell responses to AZD1222 COVID-19 vaccine. TCRdb's copy holds only in-frame clones and misses some; the assay was immunoSEQ multiplex PCR. The sample contains roughly 100,000 clones, 90% of which appear only once. The starting material was peripheral blood, obtained on day 0 of AZD1222 vaccination. All receptors come from an adult in good health.

The V and J genes are TRBV19 and TRBJ1-1; a possible D gene is TRBD1 (5 bases). V was cut by 6 bases and J by 0 bases, with 11 bases left in between. CDR1 and CDR2 (germline): LNHDA, SQIVND (reference sequence). CDR3 size: 14 residues. The chain's CDR3 is CASRVTDMNTEAFF. In DNA form, the CDR3 reads TGTGCCAGTAGGGTGACAGATATGAACACTGAAGCTTTCTTT.

The rearrangement uses TRBV9 and TRBJ2-1; 11 bases fit TRBD2. Germline V lookup: CDR1 SGDLS, CDR2 YYNGEE. The length of the CDR3 is 15 residues. The junction had 5 bases not matched to a gene; V was cut back by 0 bases and J by 9 bases. CDR3 DNA sequence: TGTGCCAGCAGCGTAGCTAGCGGGGGGAGAGTTGAGCAGTTCTTC. It specifies CASSVASGGRVEQFF.

This CDR3 reads CASSLVFMNTEAFF. CDR3 nucleotide sequence: TGTGCCAGCAGTCTCGTCTTCATGAACACTGAAGCTTTCTTT. V is TRBV5-6 and J is TRBJ1-1; D is ambiguous. The CDR3 runs 14 residues. Trimming removed 5 bases at V and 0 bases at J, with 11 bases between. Germline V gene lookup returns CDR1 SGHDT and CDR2 YYEEEE. The full variable domain, completed using reference TRBV5-6 and TRBJ1-1, is DAGVTQSPTHLIKTRGQQVTLRCSPKSGHDTVSWYQQALGQGPQFIFQYYEEEERQRGNFPDRFSGHQFPNYSSELNVNALLLGDSALYLCASSLVFMNTEAFFGQGTRLTVV.

The chain carries TRBV12-3 or TRBV12-4 and TRBJ2-7; D gene uncertain. The CDR3 totals 12 residues. With 7 bases removed from V and 6 bases from J, the gap between germline ends came to 13 bases. The CDR3, as DNA: TGTGCCAGCAACGTTACGTCAGTCGAGCAGTACTTC. Translated, it gives CASNVTSVEQYF.